The present T cell receptor beta chain was sequenced within a study of T cells in Graves' hyperthyroidism and ophthalmopathy. Per the germline V gene, CDR1 is MDHEN and CDR2 is SYDVKM. V lost 5 bases and J 0 bases, leaving 19 bases between the germline ends. The CDR3 sequence is 17 residues long. This clonotype was observed many times. The TCR beta CDR3 regions underwent amplification using RNA transcripts as the source. First-round RT-PCR targeting the TCR CDR3 was performed with the HTBI primer set. TCRdb itself ran the multiplex PCR reads through MiXCR, one entry per CDR3 protein. The sample consists of around 700,000 distinct CDR3 sequences, over 15% of them appearing once.

The specimen sequenced was blood. This receptor was taken from a woman between 45 and 60 years old with Graves' hyperthyroidism that later progressed to Graves' ophthalmopathy. The V and J genes are TRBV28 and TRBJ1-2; possible D gene TRBD1, 5 bases. For the CDR3, the DNA is TGTGCCAGCAGTCCAGGGTTCGCAGGGTTAGCTAACTATGGCTACACCTTC. This translates into CASSPGFAGLANYGYTF.